The 25 T cell receptor beta chains listed next were all sequenced from one sample in a study of blood T cells in healthy people across ages. PCR was performed a second time for about 7 to 12 cycles using a sample-barcoded 5' primer and a J-beta primer mix. TCRdb re-called the 5' RACE reads through MiXCR, storing one row per CDR3 protein. The sample lists 1.5 million to 2 million distinct CDR3 sequences, about 32% occurring once. The specimen sequenced was blood. These receptor sequences come from a woman in her twenties or thirties in good health.

The chain couples TRBV28 to TRBJ2-5; no clear D. The DNA end is more similar to TRBJ2-7, so the J call may be wrong. Germline CDR1 MDHEN, CDR2 SYDVKM. This CDR3 has 15 residues. CDR3 sequence reads: CASSFPDHAPGEQYF. Here the CDR3 DNA reads TGTGCCAGCAGTTTCCCGGACCACGCGCCGGGCGAGCAGTACTTC.

This clonotype was seen a few times. The chain recombines TRBV18 with TRBJ2-7, with a tentative D call TRBD1 (5 bases). From germline, CDR1 is KGHSH and CDR2 LQKENI. Trimming removed 4 bases from V and 4 bases from J, with 23 bases in between. The CDR3 consists of 17 residues. CDR3 nucleotides: TGTGCCAGCTCACAGGGCATGTGGGGCTCGAGTTGGTACGAGCAGTACTTC. This sequence encodes CASSQGMWGSSWYEQYF.

With regard to this clonotype: At one of its ends the junction is not consistent with the germline gene, which may arise from a read error. For the CDR3, the DNA is TGTGCCGGCAGCATAGGGACTAGCGGGGGCACAGATACGCAGTATTTT. It specifies CAGSIGTSGGTDTQYF. The rearrangement uses TRBV11-3 and TRBJ2-3, with TRBD2 matching 13 bases. The CDR3 contains 16 residues. The germline V gene has CDR1 SGHNT and CDR2 YENEEA.

A single count supports this clonotype. V usage is TRBV5-1 and J usage is TRBJ2-7; D unclear. CDR3 length: 13 amino acids. V lost 7 bases and J lost 4, with 15 bases in between. Germline CDR1 reads SGHRS; CDR2 reads YFSETQ. The CDR3 nucleotides are TGCGCCAGCGGCCTAACCGGACCTTACGAGCAGTACTTC. Translating gives CASGLTGPYEQYF.

This clonotype showed up just a few times. The chain carries TRBV3-1 and TRBJ2-7; perhaps TRBD2 as D (5 bases). Germline-derived CDR1 and CDR2 are LGHDT and YNNKEL (reference sequence). The CDR3 spans 15 residues. V lost 4 bases and J lost 2, with 15 bases in between. In DNA, the CDR3 is TGTGCCAGCAGCCGTCGGGGAGACCCCACCTACGAGCAGTACTTC. Translation: CASSRRGDPTYEQYF.

This clonotype was seen just once. The chain has TRBV2 and TRBJ1-2, with D unclear. Germline CDR1 and CDR2: SNHLY and FYNNEI. Trimming pared 6 bases from V and 2 bases from J, leaving 16 bases between. CDR3 length: 15 residues. The CDR3 region has the DNA TGTGCCAGCAGGGCCCAGGTCGTCCCGAACTATGGCTACACCTTC. Protein sequence: CASRAQVVPNYGYTF.

This chain connects TRBV7-2 to TRBJ2-3, with D possibly matching TRBD2 (5 bases). This CDR3 spans 14 amino acids. The germline V gene has CDR1 SGHTA and CDR2 FQGNSA. The ends were cut back, 8 bases at V and 3 bases at J, with 15 bases in the middle. Written as DNA, the CDR3 is TGTGCCAGCGGCCACAGCGGAGCGACAGATACGCAGTATTTT. It encodes CASGHSGATDTQYF.

The rearrangement links TRBV20-1 to TRBJ1-1, with D perhaps TRBD1 (6 bases). Germline values: CDR1 DFQATT, CDR2 SNEGSKA (reference sequence). V lost 3 bases to trimming and J lost 0 bases, with 11 bases between them. This CDR3 has 14 amino acids. CDR3 in DNA: TGCAGTGCTAGTACAGGGTATATGAACACTGAAGCTTTCTTT. This encodes CSASTGYMNTEAFF.

This clonotype was seen only a few times. This chain uses TRBV5-1 with TRBJ2-1; D is unclear. The germline V gene has CDR1 SGHRS and CDR2 YFSETQ. V lost 0 bases to trimming and J lost 4 bases, with 11 bases between them. The CDR3 contains 15 residues. The CDR3 here is CASSLDGGKYNEQFF. The CDR3 DNA follows: TGCGCCAGCAGCTTGGACGGTGGCAAGTACAATGAGCAGTTCTTC.

The J gene is TRBJ1-6, the V gene TRBV5-5; D gene unclear. The V gene lost 7 bases and the J gene lost 0 bases, with 11 bases spanning the gap. This CDR3 contains 15 residues. The germline CDR1 and CDR2 sequences are SGHKS and YYEKEE (reference sequence). As DNA, the CDR3 is TGTGCCAGCGCCTTACAGTACTCCTATAATTCACCCCTCCACTTT. Translated: CASALQYSYNSPLHF.

The V call is TRBV30, the J call TRBJ1-4; D possibly corresponds to TRBD1 (6 bases). The V and J ends lost 5 bases and 7 bases respectively, with 17 bases between them. The CDR3 totals 14 residues. The germline CDR1 and CDR2 sequences are GTSNPN and SVGIG (reference sequence). The CDR3 DNA is TGTGCCTGGGGAAGTCAGGGGAGCGTTGAAAAACTGTTTTTT. The encoded protein is CAWGSQGSVEKLFF.

CDR3 in DNA: TGTGCCAGCAGTCTGACAGGGGCGGACGGGGGGCAGCAGTACTTC. As protein: CASSLTGADGGQQYF. The chain has TRBV2 and TRBJ2-7; weak D call: TRBD1 (8 bases). V was clipped by 5 bases and J by 8 bases, with 22 bases between them. Per the germline V gene, CDR1 is SNHLY and CDR2 is FYNNEI. This CDR3 has 15 amino acids. The variable domain in full, with the rest retrieved from reference TRBV2 and TRBJ2-7, is EPEVTQTPSHQVTQMGQEVILRCVPISNHLYFYWYRQILGQKVEFLVSFYNNEISEKSEIFDDQFSVERPDGSNFTLKIRSTKLEDSAMYFCASSLTGADGGQQYFGPGTRLTVT.

As for this clonotype: A read error is possible here, since a much larger clone lies one base away. This chain uses TRBV29-1 with TRBJ1-2; D not resolved. The germline V and J ends were trimmed by 0 bases and 5 bases, with 10 bases remaining between them. CDR3 length: 13 residues. Germline assignment: CDR1 SQVTM and CDR2 ANQGSEA. CDR3 coding DNA: TGCAGCGTTGAAGACTCCTTTGGATATGGCTACACCTTC. This encodes CSVEDSFGYGYTF.

V and J are TRBV7-9 and TRBJ2-2; D remains unclear. The germline V gene has CDR1 SEHNR and CDR2 FQNEAQ (reference sequence). The CDR3 is 10 residues long. V was clipped by 10 bases and J by 8 bases, with 8 bases between them. CDR3 sequence: CAISQGELFF. The DNA for the CDR3 is TGTGCCATCTCACAGGGGGAGCTGTTTTTT.

A word on this clonotype: One end of the junction is discordant with germline, which a read error may explain. This chain links TRBV3-1 with TRBJ2-1, with D perhaps matching TRBD2 (5 bases). The CDR3 is made up of 15 amino acids. Per the germline V gene, CDR1 is LGHDT and CDR2 is YNNKEL (reference sequence). The CDR3, as DNA: TGTGCCAGCAGCCCGGGGATAGGTCTCTACAATGAGCTGTTCTTC. Translating gives CASSPGIGLYNELFF.

The gene calls are TRBV9 and TRBJ2-1; the match to TRBD2 covers 15 bases. From germline, CDR1 is SGDLS and CDR2 YYNGEE. The ends lost 3 bases at V and 4 bases at J; junction bases unmatched: 5. The CDR3 totals 17 residues. The CDR3 loop is CASSGPGTSGRYNEQFF. The CDR3 DNA follows: TGTGCCAGCAGCGGACCAGGGACTAGCGGGAGGTACAATGAGCAGTTCTTC.

This clonotype was observed a few times. The genes are TRBV7-9 and TRBJ1-1; 11 nucleotides align to TRBD1. Germline loops: CDR1 SEHNR, CDR2 FQNEAQ (reference sequence). This CDR3 spans 16 amino acids. V lost 4 bases and J lost 3; bases outside the gene matches: 7. CDR3 bases: TGTGCCAGCAGCTCTGTCCCGGGACAGGGGGACACTGAAGCTTTCTTT. Protein sequence: CASSSVPGQGDTEAFF.

The chain combines TRBV28 with TRBJ2-7; tentative D call: TRBD1 (6 bases). Germline V gives CDR1 MDHEN, CDR2 SYDVKM. The V end lost 6 bases, the J end lost 7 bases, and 16 bases lay between the germline ends. The CDR3 length is 13 residues. The CDR3 DNA follows: TGTGCCAGCAGGGTACAGGGATCCGAAGAGCAGTACTTC. Amino acids: CASRVQGSEEQYF.

This clonotype was seen only a few times. The chain's CDR3 is CASSVAQGVETQYF. CDR3 nucleotides: TGTGCCAGCAGCGTAGCACAGGGGGTAGAGACCCAGTACTTC. V usage is TRBV9 and J usage is TRBJ2-5; 8 bases are shared with TRBD1. CDR1 SGDLS and CDR2 YYNGEE come from the germline V gene. This CDR3 is built from 14 residues. Trimming took 0 bases from V and 4 from J; bases not matched to a gene: 2.

The chain joins TRBV18 to TRBJ1-2; 8 bases map to TRBD1. Per germline, CDR1 KGHSH and CDR2 LQKENI. The CDR3 spans 16 residues. Trimming at V came to 2 bases and at J to 5 bases, leaving 10 bases not matched to a gene. The CDR3 here is CASSPSTIGTGYGYTF. CDR3 in DNA: TGTGCCAGCTCACCAAGCACCATCGGGACAGGTTATGGCTACACCTTC.

Turning to this clonotype: A clone one base away is much larger, so this may be a read error. The chain links TRBV28 to TRBJ2-7, with 8 bases matching TRBD1. The CDR3 totals 14 residues. The trim removed 6 bases at V and 9 bases at J, leaving 13 bases unmatched. CDR1 MDHEN and CDR2 SYDVKM come from the germline V gene. The CDR3 reads CASSPLDPGGAQYF. CDR3 DNA sequence: TGTGCCAGCAGCCCCCTCGACCCAGGGGGCGCGCAGTACTTC.

On this clonotype itself: A much bigger clone sits one base away, suggesting this may be a read error. The chain carries TRBV7-2 and TRBJ1-2; D gene uncertain. The CDR3 has 16 residues. Germline assignment: CDR1 SGHTA and CDR2 FQGNSA. Between the trimmed V and J ends, which lost 4 bases and 3 bases, there was a span of 18 bases. The CDR3 region is CASSSMSRRSDYGYTF. CDR3 DNA: TGTGCCAGCAGCTCGATGTCGAGACGGTCCGACTATGGCTACACCTTC. Complete variable domain (other parts from reference TRBV7-2 and TRBJ1-2): GAGVSQSPSNKVTEKGKDVELRCDPISGHTALYWYRQSLGQGLEFLIYFQGNSAPDKSGLPSDRFSAERTGGSVSTLTIQRTQQEDSAVYLCASSSMSRRSDYGYTFGSGTRLTVV.

The J gene is TRBJ2-5, the V gene TRBV9; D unclear. In germline, CDR1 is SGDLS, CDR2 YYNGEE. The CDR3 has 12 residues. V lost 0 bases and J 6 bases, leaving 6 bases between the germline ends. The CDR3 DNA reads TGTGCCAGCAGCGTAGATAGCAAGACCCAGTACTTC. Translated: CASSVDSKTQYF.

The V and J genes are TRBV6-5 and TRBJ2-1; a weak D match, TRBD1 (6 bases). Trimming stripped 0 bases from V and 6 bases from J, with 12 bases between. Germline loops: CDR1 MNHEY, CDR2 SVGAGI. CDR3 length equals 15 residues. The CDR3 DNA follows: TGTGCCAGCAGTTACTCGCCAGGGGACCCCAATGAGCAGTTCTTC. Residues: CASSYSPGDPNEQFF.

Ten or more counts support this clonotype. This rearrangement joins TRBV4-1 to TRBJ2-5; no firm D call. Trimming removed 3 bases at V and 1 base at J, with 6 bases between. CDR1 MGHRA and CDR2 YSYEKL come from the germline V gene. The CDR3 covers 13 residues. The CDR3 protein is CASSQDLQETQYF. In nucleotides, the CDR3 is TGCGCCAGCAGCCAGGACCTCCAAGAGACCCAGTACTTC.